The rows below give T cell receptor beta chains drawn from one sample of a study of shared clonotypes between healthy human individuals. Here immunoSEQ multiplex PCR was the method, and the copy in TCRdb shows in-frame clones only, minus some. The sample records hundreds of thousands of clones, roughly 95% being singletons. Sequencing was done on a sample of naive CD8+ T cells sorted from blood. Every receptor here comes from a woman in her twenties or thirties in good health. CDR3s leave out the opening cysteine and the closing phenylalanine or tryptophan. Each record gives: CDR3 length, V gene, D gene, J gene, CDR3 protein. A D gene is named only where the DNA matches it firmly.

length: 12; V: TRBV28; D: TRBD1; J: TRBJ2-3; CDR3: ASTPGQGSGTQY
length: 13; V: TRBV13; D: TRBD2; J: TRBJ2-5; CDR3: ASSWGLAGGKTQY
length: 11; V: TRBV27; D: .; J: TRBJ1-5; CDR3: ASRAGGSQPQH
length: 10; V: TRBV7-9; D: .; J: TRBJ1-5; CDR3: ASSPLNQPQH
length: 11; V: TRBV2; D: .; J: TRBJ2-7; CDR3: ASTGDSEYEQY
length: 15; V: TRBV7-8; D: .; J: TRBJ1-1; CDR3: ASSLTVAGGLNTEAF
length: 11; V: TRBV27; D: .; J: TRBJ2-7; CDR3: ASGFRGSYEQY
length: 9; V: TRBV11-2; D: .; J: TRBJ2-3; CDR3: ASSRLDTQY
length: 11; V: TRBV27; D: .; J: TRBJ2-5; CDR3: ASSLASGAPPY
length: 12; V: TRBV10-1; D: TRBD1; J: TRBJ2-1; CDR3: ASSERDRNNEQF
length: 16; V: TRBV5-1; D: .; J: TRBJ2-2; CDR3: ASSPLIVDALNTGELF
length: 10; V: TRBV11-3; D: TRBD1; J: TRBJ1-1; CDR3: ASSLGTDEAF
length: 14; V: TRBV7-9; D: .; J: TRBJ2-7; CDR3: ASSSPRTGTGYEQY
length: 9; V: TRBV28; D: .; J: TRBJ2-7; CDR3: ASRVTGEQY
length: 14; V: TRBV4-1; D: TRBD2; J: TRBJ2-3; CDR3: ASSHRTSGSTDTQY
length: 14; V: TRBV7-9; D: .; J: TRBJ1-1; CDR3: ASSVPGVNTNTEAF
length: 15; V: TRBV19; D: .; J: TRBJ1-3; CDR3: ASSIEPGRTSGNTIY
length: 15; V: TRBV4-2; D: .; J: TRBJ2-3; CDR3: ASSQEGSLHSTDTQY
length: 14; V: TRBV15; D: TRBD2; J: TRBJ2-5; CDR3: ATRTTSGRPRETQY
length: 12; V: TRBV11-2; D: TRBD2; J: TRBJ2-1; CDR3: ASNLRGGYNEQF
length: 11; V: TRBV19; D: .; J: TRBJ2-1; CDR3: ASRRSSYNEQF
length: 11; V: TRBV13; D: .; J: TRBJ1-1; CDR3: ASSFSQNTEAF
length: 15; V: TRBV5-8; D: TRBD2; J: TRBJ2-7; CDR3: ASSLTGPGLVTYEQY
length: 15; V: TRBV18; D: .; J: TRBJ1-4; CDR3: ASSRARGPAINEKLF
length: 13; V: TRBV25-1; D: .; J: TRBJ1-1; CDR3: ASSLQGLSSSEAF
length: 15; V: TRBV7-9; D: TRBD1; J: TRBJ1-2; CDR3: ASSINRGRASDYGYT
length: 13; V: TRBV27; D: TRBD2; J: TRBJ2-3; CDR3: ASSLISGSTDTQY
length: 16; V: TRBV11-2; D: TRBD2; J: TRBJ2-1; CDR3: ASSLGINSGRDYNEQF
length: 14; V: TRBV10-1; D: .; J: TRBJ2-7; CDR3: ASSEQMEGGSYEQY
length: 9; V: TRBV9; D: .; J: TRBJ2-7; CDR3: ASRSSEQQY
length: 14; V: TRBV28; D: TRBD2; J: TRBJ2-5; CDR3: ASSLTGTRVGQTQY
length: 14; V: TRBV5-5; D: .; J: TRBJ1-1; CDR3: ASSLGLIPSNTEAF
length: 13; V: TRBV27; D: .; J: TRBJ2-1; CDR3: ASSFSGFRGNEQF
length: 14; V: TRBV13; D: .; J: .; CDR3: ASSRTQSESSYEQY
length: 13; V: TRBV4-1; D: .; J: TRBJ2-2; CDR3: ASSPPGTHTGELF
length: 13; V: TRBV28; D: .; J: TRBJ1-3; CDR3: ASISYQGSGNTIY
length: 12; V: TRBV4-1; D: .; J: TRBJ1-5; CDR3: ASSQTGMDQPQH
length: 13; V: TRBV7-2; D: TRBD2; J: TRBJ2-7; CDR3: ASSTSSGGAYEQY
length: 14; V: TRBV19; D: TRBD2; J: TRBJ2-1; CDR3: ASSMVSSGRDNEQF
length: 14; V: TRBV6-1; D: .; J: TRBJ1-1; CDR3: ASSESPWGGNTEAF
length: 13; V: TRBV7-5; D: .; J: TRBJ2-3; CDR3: VRSLGGAKTDTQY
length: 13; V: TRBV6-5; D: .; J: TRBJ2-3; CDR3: ASSYSREWADTQY
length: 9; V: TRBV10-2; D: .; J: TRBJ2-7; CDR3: ASTAGYEQY
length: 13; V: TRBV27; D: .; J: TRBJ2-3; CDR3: ASSPLVGGTDTQY
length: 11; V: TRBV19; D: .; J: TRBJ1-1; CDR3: ASRETGNTEAF
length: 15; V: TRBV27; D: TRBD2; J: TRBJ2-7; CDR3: ASSPYSTSGSVYEQY
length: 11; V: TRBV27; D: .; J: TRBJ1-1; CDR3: ASKPGVNTEAF
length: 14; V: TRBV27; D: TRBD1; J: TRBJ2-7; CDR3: ASSLSAGTGTYEQY
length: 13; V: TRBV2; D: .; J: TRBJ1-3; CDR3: ASSEPGRTGNTIY